The 30 T cell receptor beta chains below were found in one sample sequenced in a study of OX40 agonist ivuxolimab in advanced cancers. Measured with immunoSEQ multiplex PCR; TCRdb has only the in-frame clones, and not every one. The repertoire holds 53,000 or so clones, with around 85% as singletons. Sequencing used CD4+ or CD8+ T cells sorted from blood, obtained in a trial of the OX40 agonist ivuxolimab. The receptors come from an adult with an advanced solid tumor such as melanoma, head and neck, liver or kidney cancer.

The gene calls are TRBV29-1 and TRBJ2-7, with 11 bases that match TRBD2. The CDR3 is 13 amino acids. Germline V gene lookup returns CDR1 SQVTM and CDR2 ANQGSEA. The junction had 6 bases not matched to a gene; V was cut back by 7 bases and J by 4 bases. CDR3 protein: CSARLAGQYEQYF. The DNA of the CDR3 is TGCAGCGCCCGACTAGCGGGGCAATACGAGCAGTACTTC.

This clone has only a few counts. This chain joins TRBV15 and TRBJ1-5, with D hard to call. This CDR3 spans 15 amino acids. Trimming removed 1 base from V and 1 base from J, with 8 bases in between. CDR1 LNHNV and CDR2 YYDKDF come from the germline V gene (reference sequence). The CDR3 sequence: CATSRGLESNQPQHF. The CDR3 DNA reads as TGTGCCACCAGCAGAGGTCTAGAGAGCAATCAGCCCCAGCATTTT. Based on the CDR3 plus reference TRBV15 and TRBJ1-5, the full variable domain is DAMVIQNPRYQVTQFGKPVTLSCSQTLNHNVMYWYQQKSSQAPKLLFHYYDKDFNNEADTPDNFQSRRPNTSFCFLDIRSPGLGDTAMYLCATSRGLESNQPQHFGDGTRLSIL.

This chain links TRBV6-5 with TRBJ1-1, with TRBD1 matching over 7 bases. Per the germline V gene, CDR1 is MNHEY and CDR2 is SVGAGI. The CDR3 length is 14 residues. V lost 7 bases to trimming and J lost 3 bases; unmatched junction nucleotides: 8. The CDR3 protein is CASNRQGWDTEAFF. CDR3 DNA: TGTGCCAGCAACCGACAGGGTTGGGACACTGAAGCTTTCTTT.

This clone was observed a handful of times. The chain links TRBV27 to TRBJ2-1; no reliable D call. Per the germline V gene, CDR1 is MNHEY and CDR2 is SMNVEV (reference sequence). This CDR3 spans 17 amino acids. V lost 5 bases, J lost 0 bases, and 17 bases lay in between. CDR3 coding DNA: TGTGCCAGCAGTCCTCTAAAGACACCTGGCTCCTACAATGAGCAGTTCTTC. Translated: CASSPLKTPGSYNEQFF.

The gene calls are TRBV5-6 and TRBJ2-1, with D tentatively TRBD2 (6 bases). Germline lookup yields CDR1 SGHDT and CDR2 YYEEEE. This CDR3 contains 15 residues. The V gene lost 0 bases and the J gene lost 2 bases, with 9 bases spanning the gap. The CDR3 sequence is CASSLGGGPYNEQFF. The CDR3 region has the DNA TGTGCCAGCAGCTTGGGGGGAGGCCCCTACAATGAGCAGTTCTTC.

This rearrangement joins TRBV11-2 to TRBJ2-5; TRBD2 is a possible D gene (6 bases). Looked up from germline, CDR1 is SGHAT and CDR2 is FQNNGV. Deletions cut 4 bases from V and 3 bases from J, with 12 bases between. CDR3 size: 14 residues. The chain's CDR3 is CASSYRGAKETQYF. As DNA, the CDR3 is TGTGCCAGCAGCTACCGCGGGGCTAAAGAGACCCAGTACTTC.

The rearrangement uses TRBV10-1 and TRBJ2-5, with D maybe TRBD1 (6 bases). The CDR3 has 14 residues. V dropped 2 bases and J dropped 3 bases, with 10 bases sitting between them. In germline, CDR1 is WNHNN, CDR2 SYGVQD (reference sequence). Written as DNA, the CDR3 is TGCGCCAGCAGTGAGGTCAGGGGCGAAGAGACCCAGTACTTC. Translation: CASSEVRGEETQYF.

This clone came up once. The rearrangement links TRBV7-6 to TRBJ2-3; TRBD2 aligns across 8 bases. CDR1 is SGHVS and CDR2 is FNYEAQ in the germline V gene. V was pared by 2 bases and J by 3 bases, with 4 bases of the junction left unmatched. The CDR3 sequence is 15 residues long. For the CDR3, the DNA is TGTGCCAGCAGCTTAAGCGGGAGAGGTACAGATACGCAGTATTTT. Amino acid sequence: CASSLSGRGTDTQYF.

The chain carries TRBV19 and TRBJ1-5; D remains ambiguous. Germline V gene data show CDR1 as LNHDA and CDR2 as SQIVND (reference sequence). V was cut by 4 bases and J by 4 bases, with 8 bases left in between. The CDR3 has 13 amino acids. The chain's CDR3 is CASSNSPNQPQHF. CDR3 nucleotides: TGTGCCAGTAGTAATTCTCCGAATCAGCCCCAGCATTTT.

This clone showed up just once. The chain couples TRBV21-1 to TRBJ1-1; TRBD1, as called in the table, went unchecked against the DNA. TRBV21-1 is assigned pseudogene status. The CDR3 is 12 amino acids. CDR3 region: CASSNRDTEAFF. The CDR3 nucleotides are TGTGCCAGCAGCAACAGGGACACTGAAGCTTTCTTT.

This clone was detected only once. The chain uses TRBV10-3 and TRBJ2-2, with a tentative D call TRBD2 (6 bases). The V end was cut by 6 bases, the J end by 4 bases, with 12 bases between. The CDR3 extends over 14 amino acids. Germline CDR1 is ENHRY and CDR2 is SYGVKD. The CDR3 is CAIRSGSGTGELFF. The DNA of the CDR3 is TGTGCCATCAGAAGCGGGTCCGGCACCGGGGAGCTGTTTTTT.

This clone appeared a single time. The chain is built from TRBV6-6 and TRBJ2-2; 8 bases map to TRBD2. In germline, CDR1 is MNHNY, CDR2 SVGAGI (reference sequence). This CDR3 spans 15 amino acids. Trimming at V came to 5 bases and at J to 0 bases, leaving 2 bases not matched to a gene. The CDR3 bases are TGTGCCAGCAGTCTGACTAGCGCGAACACCGGGGAGCTGTTTTTT. It is translated as CASSLTSANTGELFF.

This chain uses TRBV6-1 with TRBJ2-3, with TRBD2 matching over 9 bases. The germline gives CDR1 MNHNS, CDR2 SASEGT. Trimming cost V 6 bases and J 2 bases; bases outside gene matches: 6. CDR3 length equals 15 residues. CDR3 amino acids: CASSVTSGYTDTQYF. Here the CDR3 DNA reads TGTGCCAGCAGCGTGACTAGCGGATACACAGATACGCAGTATTTT.

The gene calls are TRBV10-2 and TRBJ1-2; D is ambiguous. This CDR3 has 14 residues. Germline lookup yields CDR1 WSHSY and CDR2 SAAADI. Trimming pared 0 bases from V and 4 bases from J, leaving 9 bases between. CDR3 sequence (DNA): TGCGCCAGCAGTGAGTCTAACAGCCTCTATGGCTACACCTTC. Translating gives CASSESNSLYGYTF.

The chain combines TRBV7-6 with TRBJ2-7; D uncertain. Trimming took 5 bases from V and 3 from J, leaving 14 bases between them. Germline values: CDR1 SGHVS, CDR2 FNYEAQ. The CDR3 covers 14 residues. This chain's CDR3 is CASSPTPGVYEQYF. The CDR3 nucleotides read TGTGCCAGCAGCCCTACACCCGGTGTCTACGAGCAGTACTTC. The full variable domain, in which reference TRBV7-6 and TRBJ2-7 provide the parts outside the CDR3, is GAGVSQSPRYKVTKRGQDVALRCDPISGHVSLYWYRQALGQGPEFLTYFNYEAQQDKSGLPNDRFSAERPEGSISTLTIQRTEQRDSAMYRCASSPTPGVYEQYFGPGTRLTVT.

This clone was observed a single time. The CDR3 DNA sequence: TGTGCCAGCAGATTCGGGACTAGCATCGAGACCCAGTACTTC. This gives the protein CASRFGTSIETQYF. The chain uses TRBV6-1 and TRBJ2-5; 9 bases are shared with TRBD2. The CDR3 runs 14 residues. V dropped 6 bases and J dropped 5; count of bases not matched to a gene: 7. Germline assignment: CDR1 MNHNS and CDR2 SASEGT.

The genes are TRBV30 and TRBJ1-6, with a possible D match to TRBD1 (5 bases). This CDR3 contains 14 residues. Germline values: CDR1 GTSNPN, CDR2 SVGIG (reference sequence). The ends were cut back, 4 bases at V and 10 bases at J, with 17 bases in the middle. CDR3 bases: TGTGCCTGGACCCGGGACGGGGTAAGCTCACCCCTCCACTTT. It is translated as CAWTRDGVSSPLHF.

The V call is TRBV7-9, the J call TRBJ2-1; 9 positions agree with TRBD2. The CDR3 runs to 15 residues. With V trimmed by 2 bases and J by 5 bases, 4 bases remained unmatched. CDR1 is SEHNR, CDR2 FQNEAQ, per germline (reference sequence). CDR3 in amino acids: CASSLRTSANNEQFF. The CDR3 DNA reads as TGTGCCAGCAGCTTACGGACTAGCGCCAACAATGAGCAGTTCTTC.

The V call is TRBV7-2, the J call TRBJ2-1, with D perhaps matching TRBD2 (6 bases). Trimming shortened V by 1 base and J by 8 bases, and 15 bases separated the two germline ends. This CDR3 is 15 amino acids long. CDR1 and CDR2 from the germline V gene are SGHTA and FQGNSA. The CDR3 spells CASSLEGLEHDEQFF. CDR3 DNA: TGTGCCAGCAGCTTAGAGGGACTTGAGCACGATGAGCAGTTCTTC.

Comments on this clone: The junction departs from the called germline gene at one end, perhaps through a read error. The chain has TRBV15 and TRBJ2-7; TRBD2 matches 8 bases. The CDR3 loop spans 15 amino acids. Per the germline V gene, CDR1 is LNHNV and CDR2 is YYDKDF (reference sequence). CDR3 sequence reads: CATRRAGGPSYEQYF. The DNA for the CDR3 is TGTGCCACCCGCAGGGCGGGAGGTCCCTCCTACGAGCAGTACTTC.

The chain uses TRBV25-1 and TRBJ2-7; perhaps TRBD1 as D (5 bases). The V gene lost 4 bases and the J gene lost 3 bases, with 13 bases spanning the gap. The CDR3 has 14 amino acids. CDR1 is MGHDK and CDR2 is SYGVNS in the germline V gene. DNA of the CDR3: TGTGCCAGCAGTGTGACGGTAGGGGACTACGAGCAGTACTTC. Translated, it gives CASSVTVGDYEQYF.

The chain combines TRBV7-2 with TRBJ2-7; D not certain. The V end lost 5 bases, the J end lost 0 bases, and 11 bases lay between the germline ends. The CDR3 runs 14 residues. CDR1 is SGHTA and CDR2 is FQGNSA in the germline V gene. CDR3 nucleotide sequence: TGTGCCAGCAGCACACAAGTGAGCTCCTACGAGCAGTACTTC. Residues: CASSTQVSSYEQYF.

The V gene is TRBV6-5, the J gene TRBJ2-7; 8 bases fit TRBD2. The CDR3 runs 12 residues. J gave up 2 bases and V 8 bases, and 2 bases lay outside the gene matches. Germline V gene data show CDR1 as MNHEY and CDR2 as SVGAGI. The CDR3 sequence: CASSGGPYEQYF. CDR3 nucleotide sequence: TGTGCCAGCTCGGGGGGGCCCTACGAGCAGTACTTC.

The chain has TRBV6-1 and TRBJ2-5, with D perhaps TRBD2 (5 bases). The CDR3 is 15 residues long. Germline assignment: CDR1 MNHNS and CDR2 SASEGT. With 0 bases removed from V and 4 bases from J, the gap between germline ends came to 12 bases. CDR3 DNA: TGTGCCAGCAGTGAAGCGCCCGGGGAGTTAGAGACCCAGTACTTC. Its protein product is CASSEAPGELETQYF.

J is TRBJ1-2 and V is TRBV19; 8 bases fit TRBD1. Germline loops: CDR1 LNHDA, CDR2 SQIVND (reference sequence). The CDR3 totals 14 residues. V gave up 7 bases and J gave up 1 base; unmatched junction bases: 5. The CDR3 bases are TGTGCCAGTAACCAGACAGGGGTTAACTATGGCTACACCTTC. Residues: CASNQTGVNYGYTF.

The genes are TRBV27 and TRBJ1-1; TRBD1 agrees at 9 bases. Unmatched junction bases numbered 5, after V lost 2 bases and J lost 4 bases. The V gene's germline CDR1 is MNHEY and CDR2 SMNVEV (reference sequence). The CDR3 length is 15 residues. DNA for the CDR3: TGTGCCAGCAGTTTAGGGACAGGGAAGACCACTGAAGCTTTCTTT. This translates into CASSLGTGKTTEAFF.

V gene TRBV6-1 combines with J gene TRBJ2-7; 8 bases line up with TRBD2. The CDR3 covers 17 residues. V shed 2 bases and J 0 bases; nucleotides not matched to a gene: 9. Germline V CDR1 and CDR2: MNHNS, SASEGT. The CDR3 reads CASSETRRGGSSYEQYF. DNA of the CDR3: TGTGCCAGCAGTGAAACTCGTCGGGGGGGAAGCTCCTACGAGCAGTACTTC.

The V gene is TRBV28, the J gene TRBJ2-7; TRBD1 aligns across 11 bases. Trimming removed 11 bases from V and 1 base from J; junction bases left unmatched: 4. Germline lookup yields CDR1 MDHEN and CDR2 SYDVKM. The CDR3 is made up of 13 amino acids. CDR3 residues: CAADRGPSYEQYF. The CDR3 coding sequence is TGTGCCGCGGACAGGGGGCCGTCCTACGAGCAGTACTTC.

This clone was seen more than once but under ten times. This chain joins TRBV27 and TRBJ2-3; 10 nucleotides line up with TRBD2. In germline, CDR1 is MNHEY, CDR2 SMNVEV (reference sequence). J gave up 4 bases and V 8 bases, and 3 bases lay outside the gene matches. The CDR3 length is 13 residues. The CDR3 here is CASGTSVADTQYF. The CDR3, as DNA: TGTGCCAGCGGGACTAGCGTAGCAGATACGCAGTATTTT.

In its sample, this clone was seen a few times. This chain joins TRBV7-8 and TRBJ2-5; TRBD2 matches at 7 bases. J gave up 0 bases and V 8 bases, and 6 bases lay outside the gene matches. Germline-derived CDR1 and CDR2 are SGHVS and FQNEAQ. The CDR3 extends over 14 amino acids. The CDR3 DNA sequence: TGTGCCAGCGCGTTGGGGGGGAACCAAGAGACCCAGTACTTC. This sequence encodes CASALGGNQETQYF. The variable domain in full, completed from reference TRBV7-8 and TRBJ2-5, reads GAGVSQSPRYKVAKRGQDVALRCDPISGHVSLFWYQQALGQGPEFLTYFQNEAQLDKSGLPSDRFFAERPEGSVSTLKIQRTQQEDSAVYLCASALGGNQETQYFGPGTRLLVL.